This TCR beta chain emerged from a study of beta chain features in type 1 diabetes. In the study overall: Patients were similar to healthy donors in age and gender (as well as in cell yields). Study observations and caveats: TCRB CDR3s were moderately but significantly shorter in Type 1 diabetes patients in all four CD4+ subsets.

This clone appeared a few times. Its antigen is still unknown. CD4+ naive, central memory, regulatory and stem cell-like memory subsets were isolated by sorting on CD45RO/CCR7/CD25/CD127/CD95/CD27. The purity of all sorted populations exceeded 98%. This CDR3 spans 14 amino acids. Germline CDR1 and CDR2: LNHDA and SQIVND (reference sequence). V lost 3 bases, J lost 2 bases, and 10 bases lay in between. Expressed TCRB transcripts were sequenced after all isolated RNA was converted to cDNA. TCRdb's copy holds only in-frame clones and misses some; the assay was immunoSEQ multiplex PCR. This table has some 370,000 clones, 9.6% appearing once.

The chain recombines TRBV19 with TRBJ2-5; D might be TRBD1 (6 bases). The TCR was taken from a young man with type 1 diabetes. Sequenced input: central memory CD4+ T cells from blood. The CDR3 loop reads CASSMVGTQETQYF. CDR3 DNA sequence: TGTGCCAGTAGTATGGTGGGGACACAAGAGACCCAGTACTTC.